The rows below give T cell receptor beta chains drawn from one sample of a study of T cell repertoires in cytomegalovirus infection. Their antigens are not known. TCRdb analysed the reads with MiXCR anew, one entry per CDR3 protein. Among 750,000 to 950,000 distinct CDR3 sequences listed, 25% to 30% were seen once. The sample here was cultured CD8+ T cells from PBMCs, taken from culture after CMV antigen stimulation. The receptor source for this set is a human donor in good health (CMV status not recorded). Some clones in this sample may be carry-over from other donors' samples. CDR3s include the opening cysteine and the closing phenylalanine or tryptophan. A D gene is named only where the DNA matches it firmly. A row's size may be missing; if present it is once, few, many or a size class.

CDR3aa	CDR3nt	v_gene	d_gene	j_gene	abundance
CASSPVAQGLNTEAFF	TGTGCCAGCAGCCCGGTGGCCCAAGGGTTGAACACTGAAGCTTTCTTT	TRBV6-6	-	TRBJ1-1	-
CASSLGWEGSVYF	TGTGCCAGCAGCTTAGGATGGGAAGGTTCGGTATATTTT	TRBV7-2	-	TRBJ1-3	many
CASSQEHLPSYNEQFF	TGCGCCAGCAGCCAAGAGCATCTCCCCTCCTACAATGAGCAGTTCTTC	TRBV4-1	-	TRBJ2-1	-
CASSAHPPTGHYGYTF	TGTGCCAGCAGCGCCCACCCCCCCACAGGACACTATGGCTACACCTTC	TRBV9	-	TRBJ1-2	-
CATVVTGGDTQYF	TGTGCCACCGTAGTCACGGGCGGCGATACGCAGTATTTT	TRBV10-3	-	TRBJ2-3	-
CASRDGSGELFF	TGTGCCAGCAGGGACGGGTCCGGGGAGCTGTTTTTT	TRBV2	-	TRBJ2-2	few
CASSLGVAGGFEAFF	TGTGCCAGCAGCTTAGGGGTGGCAGGGGGCTTTGAAGCTTTCTTT	TRBV13	TRBD1	TRBJ1-1	-
CASSSGTVIGYTF	TGTGCCAGCAGTTCCGGGACAGTTATCGGCTACACCTTC	TRBV6-2/TRBV6-3	TRBD1	TRBJ1-2	few
CASSTRQGGAEAFF	TGTGCCAGCAGCACTAGACAGGGGGGTGCTGAAGCTTTCTTT	TRBV5-5	TRBD1	TRBJ1-1	-
CASSLELGYDSYEQYF	TGTGCCAGCAGCTTAGAGTTGGGCTATGACTCCTACGAGCAGTACTTC	TRBV7-2	-	TRBJ2-7	-
CASSLTSQGNQPQHF	TGTGCCAGCAGTTTGACCTCCCAGGGCAATCAGCCCCAGCATTTT	TRBV28	-	TRBJ1-5	-
CSVWGEDGYTF	TGCAGCGTTTGGGGGGAAGATGGCTACACCTTC	TRBV29-1	-	TRBJ1-2	-
CASSPPMGRETQYF	TGTGCCAGCAGCCCCCCAATGGGGAGGGAGACCCAGTACTTC	TRBV7-8	-	TRBJ2-5	few
CASGRGTQPQHF	TGTGCCAGCGGGAGGGGGACTCAGCCCCAGCATTTT	TRBV25-1	-	TRBJ1-5	-
CATSSPGGNQPQHF	TGTGCCACCAGTAGTCCTGGGGGCAATCAGCCCCAGCATTTT	TRBV24-1	-	TRBJ1-5	-
CASGADSTGELFF	TGTGCCAGCGGGGCGGACAGCACCGGGGAGCTGTTTTTT	TRBV6-8	-	TRBJ2-2	-
CASSRDLAYTGELFF	TGTGCCAGCAGCCGGGACCTGGCGTACACCGGGGAGCTGTTTTTT	TRBV14	-	TRBJ2-2	-
CASSEGLGQPQHF	TGTGCCAGCAGTGAAGGGCTAGGACAGCCCCAGCATTTT	TRBV2	-	TRBJ1-5	many
CASSVAGSDGYTF	TGTGCCAGCAGTGTCGCAGGGAGTGATGGCTACACCTTC	TRBV27	-	TRBJ1-2	-
CASSLDWSNQPQHF	TGTGCCAGCAGTTTAGACTGGAGCAATCAGCCCCAGCATTTT	TRBV12-3/TRBV12-4	-	TRBJ1-5	few
CATSRGTSSDSYNEQFF	TGTGCCACCAGCAGGGGGACTAGCTCTGACTCCTACAATGAGCAGTTCTTC	TRBV15	TRBD2	TRBJ2-1	-
CSATGTEIAYEQYF	TGCAGTGCTACCGGGACCGAGATTGCCTACGAGCAGTACTTC	TRBV20-1	-	TRBJ2-7	-
CASSPEKSGLQPQHF	TGTGCCAGCAGCCCGGAGAAATCGGGGCTTCAGCCCCAGCATTTT	TRBV7-1	-	TRBJ1-5	-
CASSPRKGNTEAFF	TGTGCCAGCTCACCACGGAAAGGGAACACTGAAGCTTTCTTT	TRBV18	-	TRBJ1-1	-
CASTRQGFLGGDNEQFF	TGTGCCAGCACGAGACAGGGATTTTTGGGTGGAGACAATGAGCAGTTCTTC	TRBV7-9	TRBD1	TRBJ2-1	-
CAISESGSSYNEQFF	TGTGCCATCAGTGAGTCGGGTAGCTCCTACAATGAGCAGTTCTTC	TRBV10-3	-	TRBJ2-1	-
CASSILAGGINEQFF	TGTGCCAGTAGTATACTTGCGGGGGGCATAAATGAGCAGTTCTTC	TRBV19	TRBD2	TRBJ2-1	-
CASLGAGGYEQFF	TGCGCCTCTCTGGGGGCAGGGGGCTATGAGCAGTTCTTC	TRBV4-1	TRBD1	TRBJ2-1	few
CGDVGEAFF	TGTGGGGACGTGGGGGAAGCTTTCTTT	TRBV7-9	-	TRBJ1-1	few
CASSYGLETQYF	TGTGCCAGCAGTTATGGGCTAGAGACCCAGTACTTC	TRBV6-6	-	TRBJ2-5	few
CASSQEASPEGLNSPLHF	TGCGCCAGCAGCCAAGAAGCATCTCCGGAGGGGTTAAATTCACCCCTCCACTTT	TRBV4-1	-	TRBJ1-6	-
CASSQDRMDEKLFF	TGCGCCAGCAGCCAAGATCGAATGGATGAAAAACTGTTTTTT	TRBV4-1	-	TRBJ1-4	-
CASSSGPKAGQYF	TGTGCCAGCAGCAGCGGACCGAAGGCGGGGCAGTACTTC	TRBV5-5	-	TRBJ2-7	few
CASSYSSEATSTDTQYF	TGCGCCAGCAGCTACTCCTCCGAGGCGACCAGCACAGATACGCAGTATTTT	TRBV4-3	-	TRBJ2-3	many
CASSRRQGGRYTEAFF	TGCGCCAGCAGCCGTCGACAGGGGGGCAGGTACACTGAAGCTTTCTTT	TRBV5-1	TRBD1	TRBJ1-1	-
CASSPPGTGRNEQYF	TGTGCCAGCAGTCCCCCTGGGACAGGGCGGAACGAGCAGTACTTC	TRBV5-5	TRBD1	TRBJ2-7	-
CASSIDGYGNQPQHF	TGTGCCAGTAGTATAGATGGGTACGGCAATCAGCCCCAGCATTTT	TRBV19	-	TRBJ1-5	-
CASSSPLSDTQYF	TGTGCCAGCAGCTCCCCTTTGTCAGATACGCAGTATTTT	TRBV7-8	-	TRBJ2-3	many
CASSEGRGGGLNEQFF	TGTGCCAGCAGTGAGGGAAGGGGAGGCGGATTGAATGAGCAGTTCTTC	TRBV6-1	-	TRBJ2-1	few
CASTSPTGRDLGGYTF	TGTGCCAGCACTTCCCCGACGGGCAGGGACTTAGGGGGCTACACCTTC	TRBV6-5	-	TRBJ1-2	few
CASGQGAGNQPQHF	TGTGCTAGTGGGCAGGGGGCGGGCAATCAGCCCCAGCATTTT	TRBV12-5	TRBD1	TRBJ1-5	many
CASSLTGTEAYGYTF	TGTGCCAGCAGCTTGACGGGGACCGAGGCTTATGGCTACACCTTC	TRBV7-9	-	TRBJ1-2	many
CASSPLPRPGPQTNYEQYF	TGTGCCAGCAGCCCCCTACCTCGCCCGGGACCCCAAACTAACTACGAGCAGTACTTC	TRBV7-9	-	TRBJ2-7	-
CATSRDQTFYNEQFF	TGTGCCACCAGCAGAGACCAAACCTTTTACAATGAGCAGTTCTTC	TRBV15	-	TRBJ2-1	few
CASSPTGGGPTGELFF	TGTGCCAGCAGCCCTACGGGGGGGGGTCCCACCGGGGAGCTGTTTTTT	TRBV7-3	TRBD2	TRBJ2-2	few
CASSLSGRAETQYF	TGTGCCAGCAGCTTAAGTGGTAGGGCAGAGACCCAGTACTTC	TRBV7-2	-	TRBJ2-5	many
CASRLNFQETQYF	TGTGCCAGCAGATTAAACTTTCAAGAGACCCAGTACTTC	TRBV12-3/TRBV12-4	-	TRBJ2-5	-
CASGLGQTYEQYF	TGTGCTAGTGGTTTGGGACAGACCTACGAGCAGTACTTC	TRBV12-5	-	TRBJ2-7	-
CASSYAWLREKLFF	TGTGCCAGCAGTTACGCGTGGTTGAGGGAAAAACTGTTTTTT	TRBV6-2/TRBV6-3	-	TRBJ1-4	-
CASSSTPANTGELFF	TGTGCCAGCAGCTCGACACCCGCGAACACCGGGGAGCTGTTTTTT	TRBV7-6	-	TRBJ2-2	many